The 9 T cell receptor beta chains listed next were all sequenced from one sample in a study of blood T cell repertoires in COVID-19. Sequencing used immunoSEQ multiplex PCR; TCRdb keeps in-frame clones, though not all of them. Of approximately 75,000 clones in the sample, 88% were seen once. Sequencing was performed on peripheral blood. The receptors come from a man aged 45-65 years with acute or convalescent COVID-19.

This clone was seen a few times. This chain uses TRBV5-6 with TRBJ2-7; no definite D call. Per the germline V gene, CDR1 is SGHDT and CDR2 is YYEEEE. The V end lost 0 bases, the J end lost 6 bases, and 7 bases lay between the germline ends. This CDR3 comprises 12 residues. The CDR3 protein is CASSLGGVEQYF. As DNA, the CDR3 is TGTGCCAGCAGCTTGGGAGGCGTCGAGCAGTACTTC.

V usage is TRBV5-1 and J usage is TRBJ1-1; unclear D gene. Trimming stripped 2 bases from V and 7 bases from J, with 15 bases between. CDR3 length: 14 residues. The V gene's germline CDR1 is SGHRS and CDR2 YFSETQ. The CDR3 loop is CASSLLGEASEAFF. The CDR3 DNA is TGCGCCAGCAGCTTACTTGGGGAGGCGAGTGAAGCTTTCTTT.

This chain connects TRBV11-2 to TRBJ2-7; 8 bases map to TRBD1. Looked up from germline, CDR1 is SGHAT and CDR2 is FQNNGV. This CDR3 has 13 residues. Trimming removed 5 bases from V and 10 bases from J; junction bases left unmatched: 10. CDR3 sequence (DNA): TGTGCCAGCAGCCCCCAGGACAGGGTCTCTCAGTACTTC. Translating it yields CASSPQDRVSQYF.

V is TRBV7-2 and J is TRBJ2-7; 11 nucleotides match TRBD1. With V trimmed by 5 bases and J by 4 bases, 10 bases remained unmatched. Germline V gene lookup returns CDR1 SGHTA and CDR2 FQGNSA. This CDR3 comprises 16 residues. CDR3 region: CASSADSGTGGYEQYF. The CDR3 coding sequence is TGTGCCAGCAGCGCAGACTCCGGGACAGGGGGATACGAGCAGTACTTC.

V and J are TRBV7-6 and TRBJ2-6, with TRBD1 matching over 12 bases. CDR3 length: 18 amino acids. Germline CDR1 reads SGHVS; CDR2 reads FNYEAQ. J lost 4 bases, V lost 5 bases, and 9 bases had no gene match. The chain's CDR3 is CASSQTGQGALGANVLTF. The CDR3 nucleotides read TGTGCCAGCAGCCAAACGGGACAGGGGGCTCTGGGGGCCAACGTCCTGACTTTC.

This clone has just a few counts. The gene calls are TRBV10-2 and TRBJ1-5; 8 bases map to TRBD1. With V trimmed by 10 bases and J by 2 bases, 7 bases remained unmatched. The CDR3 has 14 amino acids. Germline assignment: CDR1 WSHSY and CDR2 SAAADI. The CDR3 DNA reads as TGCGCCACCTCAGCGGACAGGGGCAATCAGCCCCAGCATTTT. It codes for CATSADRGNQPQHF.

This chain connects TRBV5-1 to TRBJ2-3; 8 bases agree with TRBD2. The CDR3 runs to 15 residues. V trimming: 3 bases; J trimming: 3 bases; junction bases outside the gene matches: 6. Germline loops: CDR1 SGHRS, CDR2 YFSETQ. The DNA for the CDR3 is TGCGCCAGCAGCTCCGGGGGGGCCAGAACAGATACGCAGTATTTT. Its protein product is CASSSGGARTDTQYF.

CDR3 loop: CASSQATAQETQYF. CDR3 DNA: TGCGCCAGCAGCCAGGCTACAGCCCAAGAGACCCAGTACTTC. V gene TRBV4-1 combines with J gene TRBJ2-5; D is ambiguous. CDR1 MGHRA and CDR2 YSYEKL come from the germline V gene. Trimming took off 3 bases at V and 1 base at J, with 9 bases between the two ends. This CDR3 is built from 14 residues.

The chain joins TRBV6-5 to TRBJ2-5; D may be TRBD1 (6 bases). V lost 8 bases, J lost 0 bases, and 10 bases lay in between. This CDR3 is 13 amino acids long. The V gene's germline CDR1 is MNHEY and CDR2 SVGAGI. CDR3 coding DNA: TGTGCCAGCCAGGGGCAGAACCAAGAGACCCAGTACTTC. This gives the protein CASQGQNQETQYF.